Below are 32 T cell receptor beta chains sequenced from a single sample in a study of T cell repertoires in cytomegalovirus infection. No antigen has been assigned to these receptors. Via MiXCR, TCRdb re-called the reads, giving one row per CDR3 protein. The data show around 85,000 distinct CDR3 sequences, with roughly half seen just once and approximately 95% held by the top ten. The sequenced sample was CD8+ T cells from cultured PBMCs, obtained from culture after CMV antigen stimulation. These receptors came from a human donor in good health (CMV status not recorded). Some clones in this sample may be carry-over from other donors' samples.

This clonotype was detected a few times. The genes are TRBV7-6 and TRBJ2-1; no reliable D call. Trimming stripped 5 bases from V and 6 bases from J, with 23 bases between. Germline assignment: CDR1 SGHVS and CDR2 FNYEAQ. This CDR3 is built from 17 residues. CDR3 in amino acids: CASSLNAYSEERNEQFF. CDR3 nucleotide sequence: TGTGCCAGCAGCCTTAACGCTTATTCAGAGGAGCGCAATGAGCAGTTCTTC.

V usage is TRBV28 and J usage is TRBJ1-2; D is unclear. Per germline, CDR1 MDHEN and CDR2 SYDVKM. Trimming took 2 bases from V and 2 from J, leaving 6 bases between them. This CDR3 comprises 13 residues. This CDR3 reads CASSLTWNYGYTF. CDR3 in DNA: TGTGCCAGCAGTTTAACATGGAACTATGGCTACACCTTC.

The J gene is TRBJ1-1, the V gene TRBV19; 10 bases are a match to TRBD1. CDR1 and CDR2 (germline): LNHDA, SQIVND (reference sequence). The CDR3 length is 16 residues. Trimming took 7 bases from V and 3 from J; bases not matched to a gene: 11. DNA of the CDR3: TGTGCCAGTAAGGGCGGTTCCGGACAGGGGGACACTGAAGCTTTCTTT. Residues: CASKGGSGQGDTEAFF. The variable domain in full, completed from reference TRBV19 and TRBJ1-1, reads DGGITQSPKYLFRKEGQNVTLSCEQNLNHDAMYWYRQDPGQGLRLIYYSQIVNDFQKGDIAEGYSVSREKKESFPLTVTSAQKNPTAFYLCASKGGSGQGDTEAFFGQGTRLTVV.

As for this clonotype: One end of the junction does not line up with germline, which may come from a read error. The chain links TRBV11-2 to TRBJ2-2; TRBD1 matches at 10 bases. Germline values: CDR1 SGHAT, CDR2 FQNNGV. The CDR3 contains 18 residues. The CDR3, as DNA: TGTGCCAGCAGCCTAGATACGACAGGGGGCGAGAGCACCGGGGAGCTGTTTTTT. Protein sequence: CASSLDTTGGESTGELFF.

This clonotype was picked up a small number of times. The chain has TRBV6-1 and TRBJ1-2; no reliable D call. V lost 3 bases and J 2 bases, leaving 10 bases between the germline ends. Germline CDR1 is MNHNS and CDR2 is SASEGT. The CDR3 has 14 residues. The CDR3 DNA reads TGTGCCAGCAGTGAGGGGTGGCAGAACTATGGCTACACCTTC. Protein: CASSEGWQNYGYTF.

This clonotype turned up a few times. The chain uses TRBV10-3 and TRBJ2-2; no firm D call. Trimming shortened V by 2 bases and J by 5 bases, and 9 bases separated the two germline ends. CDR1 is ENHRY and CDR2 is SYGVKD in the germline V gene. CDR3 length: 14 residues. CDR3 nucleotide sequence: TGTGCCATCAGTGAGACCGATAAAACCGGGGAGCTGTTTTTT. Translation: CAISETDKTGELFF.

This clonotype was recorded at least ten times. This rearrangement joins TRBV5-1 to TRBJ2-1; no reliable D call. Trimming removed 4 bases at V and 0 bases at J, with 11 bases between. The germline V gene has CDR1 SGHRS and CDR2 YFSETQ. This CDR3 spans 15 amino acids. CDR3 coding DNA: TGCGCCAGCAGCACCACAACGAGCTCCTACAATGAGCAGTTCTTC. Translating gives CASSTTTSSYNEQFF.

This clonotype appeared a few times. The chain employs TRBV7-9 and TRBJ1-5; 8 nucleotides line up with TRBD1. The germline V gene encodes CDR1 SEHNR and CDR2 FQNEAQ (reference sequence). The CDR3 is 14 amino acids. Trimming cost V 5 bases and J 4 bases; bases outside gene matches: 4. The CDR3 DNA follows: TGTGCCAGCAGCCAGGGACAGGCGAATCAGCCCCAGCATTTT. As protein: CASSQGQANQPQHF.

The V gene is TRBV28, the J gene TRBJ2-1; 9 bases line up with TRBD1. Germline CDR1 MDHEN, CDR2 SYDVKM. Trimming at V came to 7 bases and at J to 2 bases, leaving 3 bases not matched to a gene. The CDR3 sequence is 14 residues long. The CDR3 reads CASIRQGAYNEQFF. The CDR3 DNA follows: TGTGCCAGCATCCGACAGGGGGCCTACAATGAGCAGTTCTTC. The whole variable domain, remainder taken from reference TRBV28 and TRBJ2-1, is DVKVTQSSRYLVKRTGEKVFLECVQDMDHENMFWYRQDPGLGLRLIYFSYDVKMKEKGDIPEGYSVSREKKERFSLILESASTNQTSMYLCASIRQGAYNEQFFGPGTRLTVL.

CDR3: CASSGLLAGGRETQYF. CDR3 nucleotide sequence: TGTGCCAGCAGCGGGTTACTAGCGGGGGGGCGGGAGACCCAGTACTTC. The chain combines TRBV2 with TRBJ2-5; 13 bases match TRBD2. Trimming removed 6 bases from V and 5 bases from J; junction bases left unmatched: 9. This CDR3 has 16 residues. Germline V CDR1 and CDR2: SNHLY, FYNNEI.

The gene calls are TRBV27 and TRBJ1-2; 7 bases fit TRBD1. Germline CDR1 and CDR2: MNHEY and SMNVEV (reference sequence). J was trimmed by 4 bases and V by 4 bases; bases with no gene match: 9. The CDR3 covers 15 residues. The CDR3 DNA reads TGTGCCAGCAGTTGGGGGGCGGGACAGCGCTATGGCTACACCTTC. It codes for CASSWGAGQRYGYTF.

This clonotype occurred a few times. V and J are TRBV6-1 and TRBJ1-1, with D uncertain. CDR1 and CDR2 (germline): MNHNS, SASEGT. With 7 bases removed from V and 1 base from J, the gap between germline ends came to 16 bases. CDR3 length equals 15 residues. CDR3 sequence reads: CASNGLGLTNTEAFF. In DNA, the CDR3 is TGTGCCAGCAATGGGTTAGGACTGACGAACACTGAAGCTTTCTTT.

This clonotype was found once. The CDR3 protein is CASQGGQGASDTQYF. The CDR3 DNA reads TGTGCCAGCCAGGGAGGACAGGGGGCGTCAGATACGCAGTATTTT. This chain uses TRBV2 with TRBJ2-3; 11 bases fit TRBD1. Trimming removed 8 bases from V and 4 bases from J; junction bases left unmatched: 8. The V gene's germline CDR1 is SNHLY and CDR2 FYNNEI. The CDR3 loop spans 15 amino acids.

A few counts support this clonotype. V and J are TRBV15 and TRBJ2-3; D is unresolved. CDR1 is LNHNV and CDR2 is YYDKDF in the germline V gene (reference sequence). CDR3 length: 11 amino acids. The V gene lost 5 bases and the J gene lost 7 bases, with 7 bases spanning the gap. As DNA, the CDR3 is TGTGCCACCAGCGACGGACATACGCAGTATTTT. Encoded protein: CATSDGHTQYF.

The chain employs TRBV12-3 or TRBV12-4 and TRBJ2-7, with 9 bases that match TRBD1. J was trimmed by 5 bases and V by 6 bases; bases with no gene match: 8. This CDR3 region has 14 residues. CDR3 DNA: TGTGCCAGCAGCTCCGGGACAGGGTCCCACGAGCAGTACTTC. This gives the protein CASSSGTGSHEQYF.

The chain carries TRBV27 and TRBJ2-3; tentative D call: TRBD2 (6 bases). This CDR3 has 16 residues. V gave up 8 bases and J gave up 3 bases, with 21 bases separating them. The germline CDR1 and CDR2 sequences are MNHEY and SMNVEV (reference sequence). The CDR3: CASGWDGRGRTDTQYF. CDR3 DNA sequence: TGTGCCAGCGGATGGGACGGGCGGGGAAGAACAGATACGCAGTATTTT.

This clonotype was observed a few times. The genes are TRBV7-6 and TRBJ1-1, with 9 bases fitting TRBD1. V was pared by 5 bases and J by 2 bases, with 6 bases of the junction left unmatched. The CDR3 consists of 15 residues. Germline CDR1 is SGHVS and CDR2 is FNYEAQ. DNA for the CDR3: TGTGCCAGCAGCAACCTGGGACAGGGTAACACTGAAGCTTTCTTT. The encoded protein is CASSNLGQGNTEAFF.

This chain uses TRBV3-1 with TRBJ2-4, with TRBD2 matching 7 bases. The ends lost 1 base at V and 4 bases at J; junction bases unmatched: 7. Per germline, CDR1 LGHDT and CDR2 YNNKEL (reference sequence). The CDR3 extends over 16 amino acids. Here the CDR3 reads CASSQGPGGSKNIQYF. As DNA, the CDR3 is TGTGCCAGCAGCCAAGGCCCGGGGGGATCAAAAAACATTCAGTACTTC.

The V and J genes are TRBV6-5 and TRBJ1-5; D unresolved. Per germline, CDR1 MNHEY and CDR2 SVGAGI. Trimming stripped 5 bases from V and 7 bases from J, with 12 bases between. The CDR3 runs 13 residues. CDR3: CASSLSQIQPQHF. DNA for the CDR3: TGTGCCAGCAGTCTATCCCAGATCCAGCCCCAGCATTTT.

The chain recombines TRBV9 with TRBJ1-3, with unresolved D. Per the germline V gene, CDR1 is SGDLS and CDR2 is YYNGEE. Trimming stripped 2 bases from V and 4 bases from J, with 4 bases between. This CDR3 spans 12 amino acids. In nucleotides, the CDR3 is TGTGCCAGCAGCGTTGGCGGAAACACCATATATTTT. Protein: CASSVGGNTIYF.

This clonotype was seen more than once but under ten times. V and J are TRBV3-1 and TRBJ2-1; 8 positions agree with TRBD2. Germline trimming cut 0 bases from V and 7 bases from J; bases unmatched to any gene: 8. Per germline, CDR1 LGHDT and CDR2 YNNKEL (reference sequence). This CDR3 is 16 amino acids long. The CDR3 spells CASSQESERESNEQFF. In nucleotides, the CDR3 is TGTGCCAGCAGCCAAGAGTCGGAGCGGGAGTCTAATGAGCAGTTCTTC.

The sample holds a few counts of this clonotype. CDR3 loop: CASSQEQGLNTEAFF. CDR3 sequence (DNA): TGCGCCAGCAGCCAAGAACAGGGTTTGAACACTGAAGCTTTCTTT. The rearrangement links TRBV4-1 to TRBJ1-1, with D possibly matching TRBD1 (6 bases). Trimming cost V 0 bases and J 0 bases, with 8 bases left between them. Germline V gene lookup returns CDR1 MGHRA and CDR2 YSYEKL. The CDR3 spans 15 residues.

V is TRBV7-8 and J is TRBJ1-5; D perhaps matches TRBD1 (6 bases). This CDR3 spans 15 amino acids. The V and J ends lost 5 bases and 3 bases respectively, with 14 bases between them. Germline V gene lookup returns CDR1 SGHVS and CDR2 FQNEAQ. The CDR3 DNA reads TGTGCCAGCAGCAAGAAGACAGGCACCAATCAGCCCCAGCATTTT. Translating it yields CASSKKTGTNQPQHF.

The table lists this clonotype with many counts. The gene calls are TRBV7-8 and TRBJ2-7; D ambiguous. Per the germline V gene, CDR1 is SGHVS and CDR2 is FQNEAQ. V lost 4 bases to trimming and J lost 9 bases, with 19 bases between them. This CDR3 has 14 amino acids. Here the CDR3 reads CASSWEPPGDAQYF. The CDR3 nucleotides are TGTGCCAGCAGCTGGGAACCCCCTGGCGACGCGCAGTACTTC.

This clonotype was observed a few times. V usage is TRBV7-9 and J usage is TRBJ1-1; 9 bases map to TRBD1. Germline CDR1 and CDR2: SEHNR and FQNEAQ (reference sequence). The CDR3 runs to 15 residues. V was clipped by 5 bases and J by 4 bases; unmatched bases: 8. CDR3 region: CASSPTGTGFTEAFF. The CDR3 bases are TGTGCCAGCAGCCCCACCGGGACAGGGTTCACTGAAGCTTTCTTT.

In the case of this clonotype: The junction departs from germline at one end; a sequencing error may be responsible. The genes are TRBV5-3 and TRBJ1-4; D might be TRBD1 (6 bases). TRBV5-3 counts as an open reading frame of uncertain function. This CDR3 has 14 residues. This CDR3 is CASSLDRREEKLFF. CDR3 in DNA: TGTGCCAGCAGCTTGGACAGAAGGGAAGAAAAACTGTTTTTT.

The chain carries TRBV7-9 and TRBJ2-2; 11 bases line up with TRBD1. The CDR3 runs to 16 residues. Trimming took 5 bases from V and 2 from J; bases not matched to a gene: 4. Germline V gene data show CDR1 as SEHNR and CDR2 as FQNEAQ (reference sequence). CDR3 loop: CASSAGQGVNTGELFF. The CDR3 DNA follows: TGTGCCAGCAGCGCGGGACAGGGGGTTAACACCGGGGAGCTGTTTTTT.

The chain recombines TRBV29-1 with TRBJ2-7; D gene ambiguous. V dropped 6 bases and J dropped 8 bases, with 14 bases sitting between them. CDR1 and CDR2 from the germline V gene are SQVTM and ANQGSEA. This CDR3 spans 11 amino acids. The CDR3: CSVPGTLKQYF. In DNA, the CDR3 is TGCAGCGTCCCAGGAACTCTCAAGCAGTACTTC.

This clonotype was picked up a small number of times. CDR3 DNA: TGCAGCGTCGCCGGACTAGCGGGAGGGGACTCCTACGAGCAGTACTTC. It codes for CSVAGLAGGDSYEQYF. This chain links TRBV29-1 with TRBJ2-7, with 15 bases aligning to TRBD2. CDR3 length: 16 residues. The ends lost 6 bases at V and 0 bases at J; junction bases unmatched: 6. Germline CDR1 and CDR2: SQVTM and ANQGSEA.

V and J are TRBV7-6 and TRBJ2-4; TRBD2 is a possible D gene (6 bases). The germline gives CDR1 SGHVS, CDR2 FNYEAQ. V was pared by 1 base and J by 8 bases, with 12 bases between. This CDR3 has 14 amino acids. The CDR3 is CASSLGVGGDIQYF. The DNA for the CDR3 is TGTGCCAGCAGCTTAGGGGTTGGCGGGGACATTCAGTACTTC.

This chain joins TRBV27 and TRBJ1-1; D gene unclear. V was pared by 6 bases and J by 4 bases, with 15 bases between. The CDR3 covers 14 residues. Germline-derived CDR1 and CDR2 are MNHEY and SMNVEV (reference sequence). For the CDR3, the DNA is TGTGCCAGCAGCGATCTCCCGATCCTCACTGAAGCTTTCTTT. Encoded protein: CASSDLPILTEAFF.

Concerning this clonotype itself: The germline gene is not matched at one end of the junction; a read error may be the cause. The chain combines TRBV28 with TRBJ2-7; D possibly corresponds to TRBD2 (5 bases). CDR3 length: 14 amino acids. Germline CDR1 MDHEN, CDR2 SYDVKM. This CDR3 is CASGFVGASYEQYF. Written as DNA, the CDR3 is TGTGCCAGCGGTTTCGTGGGAGCCAGCTACGAGCAGTACTTC.